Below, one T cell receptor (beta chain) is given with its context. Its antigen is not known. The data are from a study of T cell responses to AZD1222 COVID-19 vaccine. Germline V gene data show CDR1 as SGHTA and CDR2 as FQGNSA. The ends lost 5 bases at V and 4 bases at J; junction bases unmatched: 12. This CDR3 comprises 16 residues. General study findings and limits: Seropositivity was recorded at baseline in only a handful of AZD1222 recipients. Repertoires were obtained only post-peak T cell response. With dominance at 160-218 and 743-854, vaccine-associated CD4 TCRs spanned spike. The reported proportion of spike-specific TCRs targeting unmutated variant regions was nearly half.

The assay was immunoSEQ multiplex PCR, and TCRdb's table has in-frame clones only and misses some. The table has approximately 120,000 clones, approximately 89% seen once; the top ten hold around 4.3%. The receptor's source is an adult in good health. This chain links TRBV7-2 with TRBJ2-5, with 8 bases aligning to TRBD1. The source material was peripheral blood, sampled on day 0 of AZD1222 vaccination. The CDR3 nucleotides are TGTGCCAGCAGCGGACGGACAGGGCCCTGGGGAGAGACCCAGTACTTC. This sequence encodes CASSGRTGPWGETQYF.